This T cell receptor (beta chain) is drawn from a study of T-cell reconstitution after alpha-beta-depleted transplantation in children. Trimming pared 8 bases from V and 5 bases from J, leaving 12 bases between. CDR3 length: 12 amino acids. The germline V gene has CDR1 MNHEY and CDR2 SVGAGI. Unique molecular identifiers were incorporated during preparation of the TCRbeta library. TCRdb used MiXCR to reprocess the PCR reads, holding one entry per CDR3 protein. The sample lists more than 85,000 distinct CDR3 sequences; under 13% were seen once. The TCR sequence derives from a human donor who donated a stem cell graft to a child with acute lymphoblastic leukemia. The sequencing used PBMCs from the stem cell graft donor, collected from the stem cell graft. This chain connects TRBV6-5 to TRBJ2-5; no clear D gene. The CDR3 sequence: CASSEFRETQYF. CDR3 bases: TGTGCCAGCTCTGAGTTCCGGGAGACCCAGTACTTC.